The rows below give T cell receptor beta chains drawn from one sample of a study of T cell responses to AZD1222 COVID-19 vaccine. Profiling relied on immunoSEQ multiplex PCR, and the TCRdb table lists in-frame clones only, not all of them. The data show around 140,000 clones, about 90% seen once. This specimen was peripheral blood, taken 28 days after the second AZD1222 dose. These receptors all stem from an adult who received the AZD1222 COVID-19 vaccine. Each CDR3 is given with its conserved first and last residue. Each record gives: J gene, D gene, V gene, clone size, CDR3 DNA, CDR3 protein. A D gene is named only where the DNA matches it firmly. Some rows have no size entry. The others give once, few or many, or a class for an expanded clone.

J gene: TRBJ1-2
D gene: TRBD1
V gene: TRBV6-5
clone size: -
CDR3 DNA: TGTGCCAGCAGCCACGGGACAGGATCGGGTGGCTACACCTTC
CDR3 protein: CASSHGTGSGGYTF

J gene: TRBJ2-2
D gene: -
V gene: TRBV24-1
clone size: -
CDR3 DNA: TGTGCCACCAGTATTTCGAACACCGGGGAGCTGTTTTTT
CDR3 protein: CATSISNTGELFF

J gene: TRBJ1-6
D gene: TRBD1
V gene: TRBV11-2
clone size: -
CDR3 DNA: TGTGCCAGCAGCTTGAGCGGGACAGGGGTAGGAGGTTCACCCCTCCACTTT
CDR3 protein: CASSLSGTGVGGSPLHF

J gene: TRBJ2-3
D gene: TRBD2
V gene: TRBV5-8
clone size: -
CDR3 DNA: TGTGCCAGCAGCCTCGTAGCGGGAGTGGGAACAGATACGCAGTATTTT
CDR3 protein: CASSLVAGVGTDTQYF

J gene: TRBJ1-3
D gene: -
V gene: TRBV9
clone size: -
CDR3 DNA: TGTGCCAGCAGCGTAGAGTTGCGGGGGGCTGGAAACACCATATATTTT
CDR3 protein: CASSVELRGAGNTIYF

J gene: TRBJ1-2
D gene: -
V gene: TRBV28
clone size: -
CDR3 DNA: TGTGCCAGCGGGGAAGGCAGGGTGAACTATGGCTACACCTTC
CDR3 protein: CASGEGRVNYGYTF

J gene: TRBJ1-1
D gene: -
V gene: TRBV19
clone size: -
CDR3 DNA: TGTGCCAGTAGACAGTTACAGGGGAACACTGAAGCTTTCTTT
CDR3 protein: CASRQLQGNTEAFF

J gene: TRBJ2-5
D gene: TRBD2
V gene: TRBV5-5
clone size: -
CDR3 DNA: TGTGCCAGCAGCTTGGTAGGACTAGCGGGGGGGCCTTCCCAAGAGACCCAGTACTTC
CDR3 protein: CASSLVGLAGGPSQETQYF

J gene: TRBJ2-3
D gene: -
V gene: TRBV6-5
clone size: -
CDR3 DNA: TGTGCCAGCAGAACAGGGGGAGGGACAGATACGCAGTATTTT
CDR3 protein: CASRTGGGTDTQYF

J gene: TRBJ2-1
D gene: TRBD1
V gene: TRBV28
clone size: -
CDR3 DNA: TGTGCCAGCAGTTTAAACAGGGGTTCGAGGAATGAGCAGTTCTTC
CDR3 protein: CASSLNRGSRNEQFF

J gene: TRBJ2-3
D gene: -
V gene: TRBV4-3
clone size: -
CDR3 DNA: TGCGCCAGCAGCCAAGATCTCGGAGATACGCAGTATTTT
CDR3 protein: CASSQDLGDTQYF

J gene: TRBJ2-5
D gene: -
V gene: TRBV28
clone size: -
CDR3 DNA: TGTGCCAGCAGGAACCAGGGACCAGCAGCCCAGACCCAGTACTTC
CDR3 protein: CASRNQGPAAQTQYF

J gene: TRBJ2-7
D gene: -
V gene: TRBV4-1
clone size: -
CDR3 DNA: TGCGCCAGCAGCGTCCGGGACACTGCTTCCTACGAGCAGTACTTC
CDR3 protein: CASSVRDTASYEQYF

J gene: TRBJ1-2
D gene: -
V gene: TRBV28
clone size: -
CDR3 DNA: TGTGCCAGCAGCCCCGGGAGCATGTATGGCTACACCTTC
CDR3 protein: CASSPGSMYGYTF

J gene: TRBJ1-1
D gene: -
V gene: TRBV21-1
clone size: -
CDR3 DNA: TGTGCCAGCAGCTCTCTGACAGCGAACACTGAAGCTTTCTTT
CDR3 protein: CASSSLTANTEAFF

J gene: TRBJ2-2
D gene: TRBD2
V gene: TRBV11-3
clone size: once
CDR3 DNA: TGTGCCAGCAGCTCTAGCGGGGGGGCTCCCGGGGAGCTGTTTTTT
CDR3 protein: CASSSSGGAPGELFF

J gene: TRBJ2-1
D gene: -
V gene: TRBV7-2
clone size: -
CDR3 DNA: TGTGCCAGCAGCTTAGGAGGTAGCAGAAATGAGCAGTTCTTC
CDR3 protein: CASSLGGSRNEQFF

J gene: TRBJ1-2
D gene: -
V gene: TRBV12-3/TRBV12-4
clone size: -
CDR3 DNA: TGTGCCAGCAGTTTACGGGGGGACAATGGCTACACCTTC
CDR3 protein: CASSLRGDNGYTF

J gene: TRBJ2-3
D gene: TRBD1
V gene: TRBV7-2
clone size: -
CDR3 DNA: TGTGCCAGCAGCACAGGACAGGTTAGCACAGATACGCAGTATTTT
CDR3 protein: CASSTGQVSTDTQYF

J gene: TRBJ1-2
D gene: TRBD1
V gene: TRBV19
clone size: -
CDR3 DNA: TGTGCCAGCTCCGGACAGGGGTACGGCTACACCTTC
CDR3 protein: CASSGQGYGYTF

J gene: TRBJ1-3
D gene: -
V gene: TRBV7-2
clone size: -
CDR3 DNA: TGTGCCAGCAGCGAACAGCGGTCTGGAAACACCATATATTTT
CDR3 protein: CASSEQRSGNTIYF

J gene: TRBJ2-5
D gene: -
V gene: TRBV27
clone size: once
CDR3 DNA: TGTGCCAGCAGTTTGACAGGCAGATCGCAAGAGACCCAGTACTTC
CDR3 protein: CASSLTGRSQETQYF

J gene: TRBJ1-2
D gene: -
V gene: TRBV11-2
clone size: -
CDR3 DNA: TGTGCCATACCTGGGGTCCGCGGCTACACCTTC
CDR3 protein: CAIPGVRGYTF

J gene: TRBJ2-7
D gene: TRBD2
V gene: TRBV28
clone size: -
CDR3 DNA: TGTGCCAGCAGTTTAATGGCGGGAGTTTACGAGCAGTACTTC
CDR3 protein: CASSLMAGVYEQYF

J gene: TRBJ1-1
D gene: -
V gene: TRBV28
clone size: -
CDR3 DNA: TGTGCCAGCAGCGCCTCCCTGAGCACTGAAGCTTTCTTT
CDR3 protein: CASSASLSTEAFF

J gene: TRBJ2-1
D gene: -
V gene: TRBV11-3
clone size: once
CDR3 DNA: TGTGCCAGCAGCTTAGCGCCCCGCTCCTACAATGAGCAGTTCTTC
CDR3 protein: CASSLAPRSYNEQFF

J gene: TRBJ2-5
D gene: -
V gene: TRBV20-1
clone size: -
CDR3 DNA: TGCAGTGCTAGTCGCTACAGGTCCGAGGGGGAGACCCAGTACTTC
CDR3 protein: CSASRYRSEGETQYF

J gene: TRBJ2-7
D gene: TRBD1
V gene: TRBV3-1/TRBV3-2
clone size: once
CDR3 DNA: TGTGCCAGCAGCCACCGACGGGACAGGGGGCTCGAGCAGTACTTC
CDR3 protein: CASSHRRDRGLEQYF

J gene: TRBJ2-2
D gene: -
V gene: TRBV7-9
clone size: -
CDR3 DNA: TGTGCCTATTTCACTTTTTTTACCGGGGAGCTGTTTTTT
CDR3 protein: CAYFTFFTGELFF

J gene: TRBJ1-5
D gene: -
V gene: TRBV5-1
clone size: -
CDR3 DNA: TGCGCCAGCAGCTTAGGAGGGGGCAATCAGCCCCAGCATTTT
CDR3 protein: CASSLGGGNQPQHF

J gene: TRBJ2-6
D gene: -
V gene: TRBV6-5
clone size: -
CDR3 DNA: TGTGCCAGCAGTTACTATCAGGGTTTTGGGGCCAACGTCCTGACTTTC
CDR3 protein: CASSYYQGFGANVLTF

J gene: TRBJ2-7
D gene: -
V gene: TRBV18
clone size: -
CDR3 DNA: TGTGCCAGCTCACCACCGGTTGCGACCAGCGAGCAGTACTTC
CDR3 protein: CASSPPVATSEQYF

J gene: TRBJ1-5
D gene: -
V gene: TRBV7-9
clone size: -
CDR3 DNA: TGTGCCAGCAGCTTAGGTGCGGGGCTAGGTCAGCCCCAGCATTTT
CDR3 protein: CASSLGAGLGQPQHF

J gene: TRBJ1-1
D gene: -
V gene: TRBV7-6
clone size: -
CDR3 DNA: TGTGCCAGCAGCTTAGGAGGGGCCACTGAAGCTTTCTTT
CDR3 protein: CASSLGGATEAFF

J gene: TRBJ2-1
D gene: -
V gene: TRBV9
clone size: -
CDR3 DNA: TGTGCCAGCAGCCCCACCTCCAATGAGCAGTTCTTC
CDR3 protein: CASSPTSNEQFF

J gene: TRBJ1-1
D gene: -
V gene: TRBV27
clone size: -
CDR3 DNA: TGTGCCAGCAGTTTGGGTGATTACACTGAAGCTTTCTTT
CDR3 protein: CASSLGDYTEAFF

J gene: TRBJ1-2
D gene: TRBD1
V gene: TRBV9
clone size: -
CDR3 DNA: TGTGCCAGCAGCGGGGGGACAGGGGGAAACTATGGCTACACCTTC
CDR3 protein: CASSGGTGGNYGYTF

J gene: TRBJ2-3
D gene: -
V gene: TRBV19
clone size: once
CDR3 DNA: TGTGCCAGTAGGTTGGCCGGAAGCACAGATACGCAGTATTTT
CDR3 protein: CASRLAGSTDTQYF

J gene: TRBJ2-4
D gene: -
V gene: TRBV7-9
clone size: -
CDR3 DNA: TGTGCCAGCAGCTTAGACCGTCGGGAAGACATTCAGTACTTC
CDR3 protein: CASSLDRREDIQYF

J gene: TRBJ1-6
D gene: TRBD1
V gene: TRBV10-2
clone size: -
CDR3 DNA: TGCGCCAGCAGGGAGACAGGGAGTAATTCACCCCTCCACTTT
CDR3 protein: CASRETGSNSPLHF